These 22 T cell receptor beta chains originate from one sample sequenced in a study of control samples from healthy donors and cancer patients. The method was immunoSEQ multiplex PCR; TCRdb's version includes in-frame clones alone and lacks a portion of them. The table lists about 80,000 clones, approximately 80% of them singletons. The specimen sequenced was PBMCs. The source is a man aged 55 to 69 with head and neck cancer.

The CDR3 reads CATSRDGDRTTEAFF. The CDR3 coding sequence is TGTGCCACCAGCAGAGATGGGGACAGAACCACTGAAGCTTTCTTT. The chain uses TRBV15 and TRBJ1-1; TRBD1 agrees at 7 bases. V lost 0 bases and J lost 4; bases outside the gene matches: 5. Germline assignment: CDR1 LNHNV and CDR2 YYDKDF (reference sequence). The CDR3 runs to 15 residues.

This rearrangement joins TRBV27 to TRBJ2-1, with 9 bases lining up with TRBD2. The V gene's germline CDR1 is MNHEY and CDR2 SMNVEV (reference sequence). The junction had 6 bases not matched to a gene; V was cut back by 2 bases and J by 4 bases. CDR3 length: 16 amino acids. The CDR3, as DNA: TGTGCCAGCAGTTTAGGTATAGCGGGAGCTTACAATGAGCAGTTCTTC. Protein: CASSLGIAGAYNEQFF.

This clone occurred once. The genes are TRBV7-8 and TRBJ2-2; perhaps D is TRBD1 or TRBD2 (5 bases each). V was pared by 4 bases and J by 12 bases, with 9 bases between. Germline V gives CDR1 SGHVS, CDR2 FQNEAQ. The CDR3 length is 11 residues. The CDR3 region is CASSSPGQLFF. The CDR3 DNA follows: TGTGCCAGCAGCTCACCGGGACAGCTGTTTTTT.

The chain recombines TRBV10-3 with TRBJ1-3, with D uncertain. The V and J ends lost 7 bases and 3 bases respectively, with 16 bases between them. The CDR3 covers 15 residues. Germline V lookup: CDR1 ENHRY, CDR2 SYGVKD. Here the CDR3 reads CAINQDFSGGNTIYF. As DNA, the CDR3 is TGTGCCATCAATCAAGATTTCTCGGGTGGAAACACCATATATTTT.

CDR3 sequence reads: CASSRTAMNTEAFF. Written as DNA, the CDR3 is TGTGCCAGCAGTAGGACAGCGATGAACACTGAAGCTTTCTTT. V and J are TRBV28 and TRBJ1-1, with D perhaps TRBD1 (6 bases). V was pared by 5 bases and J by 0 bases, with 10 bases between. This CDR3 is built from 14 residues. The germline V gene encodes CDR1 MDHEN and CDR2 SYDVKM.

The chain joins TRBV11-2 to TRBJ2-6, with D perhaps assigned TRBD1 or TRBD2 (6 bases each). The V gene lost 5 bases and the J gene lost 4 bases, with 15 bases spanning the gap. The CDR3 totals 16 residues. Germline lookup yields CDR1 SGHAT and CDR2 FQNNGV. The CDR3 nucleotides are TGTGCCAGCAGCAAAGTGGGGGGCCTCGGGGCCAACGTCCTGACTTTC. Residues: CASSKVGGLGANVLTF.

The chain recombines TRBV2 with TRBJ2-7, with no clear D. This CDR3 contains 12 residues. The germline CDR1 and CDR2 sequences are SNHLY and FYNNEI. The germline V and J ends were trimmed by 5 bases and 3 bases, with 8 bases remaining between them. The CDR3 DNA is TGTGCCAGCAGTCCCTCGGTCTACGAGCAGTACTTC. This translates into CASSPSVYEQYF.

This clone was counted a single time. Other DNA sequences in the sample encode the same CDR3. The rearrangement uses TRBV19 and TRBJ2-3; possible D gene TRBD2, 5 bases. Germline loops: CDR1 LNHDA, CDR2 SQIVND (reference sequence). Trimming stripped 4 bases from V and 4 bases from J, with 9 bases between. CDR3 length equals 13 residues. The CDR3 protein is CASSTGLADTQYF. The CDR3 DNA sequence: TGTGCCAGTAGTACAGGACTGGCAGATACGCAGTATTTT.

The chain has TRBV12-5 and TRBJ2-1; possibly TRBD1 for D (6 bases). CDR1 LGHNT and CDR2 FRNRAP come from the germline V gene. The CDR3 extends over 15 amino acids. V lost 5 bases and J lost 0, with 11 bases in between. The CDR3 is CASGPRGSSYNEQFF. Written as DNA, the CDR3 is TGTGCTAGTGGTCCGAGGGGGAGCTCCTACAATGAGCAGTTCTTC.

J is TRBJ2-5 and V is TRBV10-3; 8 bases agree with TRBD2. CDR1 and CDR2 from the germline V gene are ENHRY and SYGVKD. This CDR3 has 14 residues. V shed 6 bases, J shed 5 bases, and the junction held 8 bases outside the gene matches. CDR3: CAIREAGAGETQYF. Here the CDR3 DNA reads TGTGCCATCAGAGAAGCGGGAGCCGGGGAGACCCAGTACTTC.

This clone showed up just a few times. This chain uses TRBV6-2 or TRBV6-3 with TRBJ1-1; D is unresolved. The CDR3 consists of 15 residues. The germline V and J ends were trimmed by 2 bases and 1 base, with 11 bases remaining between them. Germline V gives CDR1 MNHEY, CDR2 SVGEGT. The chain's CDR3 is CASSYGPDQNTEAFF. The CDR3 region has the DNA TGTGCCAGCAGTTACGGACCGGACCAGAACACTGAAGCTTTCTTT.

The chain has TRBV19 and TRBJ2-5; 10 nucleotides match TRBD1. With V trimmed by 5 bases and J by 4 bases, 7 bases remained unmatched. The CDR3 has 15 residues. The V gene's germline CDR1 is LNHDA and CDR2 SQIVND (reference sequence). CDR3 coding DNA: TGTGCCAGTAGTTCCGACAGGGGGCGCGGAGAGACCCAGTACTTC. Its protein is CASSSDRGRGETQYF.

This chain's CDR3 is CASSLGAGGEKLFF. The CDR3 DNA sequence: TGTGCCAGCAGCTTGGGGGCGGGCGGGGAAAAACTGTTTTTT. V gene TRBV11-2 combines with J gene TRBJ1-4; D possibly corresponds to TRBD1 (6 bases). Trimming pared 3 bases from V and 8 bases from J, leaving 13 bases between. Germline assignment: CDR1 SGHAT and CDR2 FQNNGV. There are 14 residues in the CDR3. The variable domain in full, completed from reference TRBV11-2 and TRBJ1-4, reads EAGVAQSPRYKIIEKRQSVAFWCNPISGHATLYWYQQILGQGPKLLIQFQNNGVVDDSQLPKDRFSAERLKGVDSTLKIQPAKLEDSAVYLCASSLGAGGEKLFFGSGTQLSVL.

The chain couples TRBV27 to TRBJ2-5; 7 bases agree with TRBD2. There are 16 residues in the CDR3. The V and J ends lost 3 bases and 6 bases, in that order; junction bases with no gene match: 13. The germline gives CDR1 MNHEY, CDR2 SMNVEV (reference sequence). The CDR3, as DNA: TGTGCCAGCAGTTTGAGCGGGACTTCCATCGTCAAGACCCAGTACTTC. Amino acids: CASSLSGTSIVKTQYF.

The chain employs TRBV27 and TRBJ1-1; 12 nucleotides match TRBD1. In germline, CDR1 is MNHEY, CDR2 SMNVEV (reference sequence). The CDR3 has 15 residues. The trim removed 5 bases at V and 10 bases at J, leaving 11 bases unmatched. The CDR3 sequence: CASSVGDRGRGVAFF. CDR3 sequence (DNA): TGTGCCAGCAGTGTGGGGGACAGGGGGCGCGGAGTAGCTTTCTTT.

The V gene is TRBV5-1, the J gene TRBJ2-7; D is unresolved. V lost 0 bases to trimming and J lost 3 bases, with 10 bases between them. Germline V gives CDR1 SGHRS, CDR2 YFSETQ. CDR3 length: 14 amino acids. DNA for the CDR3: TGCGCCAGCAGCTTGGTCTGGCACGACTACGAGCAGTACTTC. This translates into CASSLVWHDYEQYF.

The J gene is TRBJ2-2, the V gene TRBV11-3; D perhaps matches TRBD1 (5 bases). Trimming cost V 7 bases and J 8 bases, with 11 bases left between them. Germline-derived CDR1 and CDR2 are SGHNT and YENEEA. There are 12 residues in the CDR3. The chain's CDR3 is CASTRGAGELFF. CDR3 coding DNA: TGTGCCAGCACCCGTGGGGCAGGGGAGCTGTTTTTT.

V and J are TRBV7-8 and TRBJ2-1, with 9 bases identical to TRBD1. CDR3 length equals 17 residues. Trimming removed 1 base from V and 3 bases from J; junction bases left unmatched: 7. In germline, CDR1 is SGHVS, CDR2 FQNEAQ. The CDR3 here is CASSLDLPGQGYNEQFF. As DNA, the CDR3 is TGTGCCAGCAGCTTAGATTTACCGGGACAGGGCTACAATGAGCAGTTCTTC.

The rearrangement uses TRBV7-8 and TRBJ1-2; 8 nucleotides match TRBD1. Germline CDR1 reads SGHVS; CDR2 reads FQNEAQ. CDR3 size: 14 residues. V dropped 3 bases and J dropped 5; count of bases not matched to a gene: 5. CDR3 in DNA: TGTGCCAGCAGCTTCGGACAGGGATATTATGGCTACACCTTC. Translation gives CASSFGQGYYGYTF. Full variable domain (remainder filled in from reference TRBV7-8 and TRBJ1-2): GAGVSQSPRYKVAKRGQDVALRCDPISGHVSLFWYQQALGQGPEFLTYFQNEAQLDKSGLPSDRFFAERPEGSVSTLKIQRTQQEDSAVYLCASSFGQGYYGYTFGSGTRLTVV.

This clone showed up just a few times. The rearrangement links TRBV7-9 to TRBJ2-5; TRBD1 might be the D (7 bases). The CDR3 runs to 14 residues. V dropped 7 bases and J dropped 5 bases, with 17 bases sitting between them. The germline V gene encodes CDR1 SEHNR and CDR2 FQNEAQ (reference sequence). CDR3 in amino acids: CASTPRPGGETQYF. As DNA, the CDR3 is TGTGCCAGCACCCCGCGGCCAGGGGGGGAGACCCAGTACTTC.

This chain links TRBV20-1 with TRBJ2-1, with 7 bases aligning to TRBD2. This CDR3 spans 11 amino acids. V shed 6 bases and J 7 bases; nucleotides not matched to a gene: 3. Germline CDR1 is DFQATT and CDR2 is SNEGSKA (reference sequence). CDR3 DNA sequence: TGCAGTGCCATACTAGCGAATGAGCAGTTCTTC. Protein sequence: CSAILANEQFF.

J is TRBJ1-2 and V is TRBV4-1; D might be TRBD1 (5 bases). The germline V and J ends were trimmed by 3 bases and 4 bases, with 15 bases remaining between them. Germline CDR1 and CDR2: MGHRA and YSYEKL. This CDR3 is 15 amino acids long. The CDR3 DNA reads TGCGCCAGCAGCCACCGGGGGGAAGGGCCCTATGGCTACACCTTC. It encodes CASSHRGEGPYGYTF.